A single TCR beta chain is shown here with its context. This clonotype was counted many times. The clone's antigen remains unknown. It has no much larger one-base neighbor in the sample; base qualities were not kept. The instrument was an Illumina HiSeq 2500. Quantitative 5'-RACE with molecular barcodes was used to prepare TCR beta libraries. On the study's bioinformatics: A new computational method based on a probabilistic model of VDJ rearrangement was used to identify disease-linked TCR variants. The public reads were reprocessed in TCRdb via fastp at Q25 and MiXCR, keeping in-frame beta chains. Entries that share a CDR3 protein sequence are merged under the most common genes and DNA. TCRdb's processing, not the authors', yielded these V and J calls. The sample table shows around 130,000 distinct CDR3 sequences, and 6% to 8.5% are seen once. The ten largest clones take up 9% to 15% of the sample.

These data are taken from a study of CD8 T cells in ankylosing spondylitis (dated by TCRdb to 2016 to 2017). With regard to the full study: T cell receptor beta repertoires were profiled in healthy donors and ankylosing spondylitis patients so that disease-linked TCR variants could be found. The whole study cohort included some 100 healthy donors and 25 or so ankylosing spondylitis patients. Samples of peripheral blood were taken, and for ankylosing spondylitis patients, synovial fluid was collected as well. Findings and caveats that apply to the study as a whole: Blood from ankylosing spondylitis patients appeared to be characterized by a TCR beta motif made up of several highly homologous amino acid variants. According to the report, matched synovial fluid samples from ankylosing spondylitis patients were significantly enriched for the disease-linked clones. Some of the motif variants had been reported before in the synovial fluid and blood of reactive arthritis patients, a finding that suggests common disease-initiation mechanisms. In peripheral blood, the disease-linked clones were found at relatively low frequencies and had a CD8+ phenotype.

This TCR derives from a male donor with ankylosing spondylitis or in good health (not recorded which). The source material was blood, either unsorted or a sorted T cell fraction (not recorded which).

The CDR3 region: CASSLARGLKTQYF. In nucleotides, the sequence is TGTGCCAGCAGCTTGGCCAGGGGCCTGAAGACCCAGTACTTC. The rearranged segments are TRBV7-2 and TRBJ2-5, and TRBD1 may be the D gene, going by 6 matching bases. According to the germline V gene, CDR1 reads SGHTA and CDR2 reads FQGNSA. Taken from cysteine to phenylalanine, the CDR3 has 14 residues. Only CDR3 DNA is held: 42 bases, read in frame from base 1. V loses 3 bases, J loses 6 bases, and the germline ends lie 14 bases apart.